This TCR beta chain is from a study of T cell repertoires in cytomegalovirus infection. TCRdb reanalysed the reads using MiXCR and keeps one entry per CDR3 protein. Seen here are some 500,000 distinct CDR3 sequences, almost 40% observed once, and the top ten hold 48%. The CDR3 runs 20 residues. Germline lookup yields CDR1 LNHNV and CDR2 YYDKDF (reference sequence). The germline V and J ends were trimmed by 0 bases and 3 bases, with 26 bases remaining between them. Comments on this clonotype: Its matching antigen is unknown.

Source: cultured PBMCs, taken from culture after CMV antigen stimulation. The sequence was obtained from a human donor in good health (CMV status not recorded). Some clones in this sample may be carry-over from other donors' samples. The rearrangement links TRBV15 to TRBJ2-5; tentative D call: TRBD2 (6 bases). Written as DNA, the CDR3 is TGTGCCACCAGCAGAGAAGGCTTCTCCTGGGGGGAAGATGGAAAAGAGACCCAGTACTTC. It codes for CATSREGFSWGEDGKETQYF.